This TCR beta chain was documented in a study of graft-versus-host responses after intestinal transplantation. Study overall: The study gave all recipients anti-thymocyte globulin induction, then tacrolimus and steroids for 2 to 3 years.

Study-wide results and limits: Peak levels of circulating GvH clones tracked with early post-transplant HvG declines.

V gave up 3 bases and J gave up 6 bases; unmatched junction bases: 6. The CDR3 spans 14 residues. Germline V gene data show CDR1 as SGHRS and CDR2 as YFSETQ. This clone was counted between two and nine times. Antigen specificity is unknown. Generated by immunoSEQ multiplex PCR, the TCRdb table keeps only in-frame clones and is missing some. The sample records roughly 99,000 clones, roughly 82% being singletons. The sequence was collected from a human patient who received an intestinal transplant, so some T cells may come from the graft donor. The chain employs TRBV5-1 and TRBJ1-5, with TRBD1 matching over 7 bases. Sequenced material: PBMCs, taken 255 days after intestinal transplant. The CDR3 DNA reads as TGCGCCAGCAGCTCGGGACAGCGAGGTCAGCCCCAGCATTTT. Amino acid sequence: CASSSGQRGQPQHF.